A selection of T cell receptor beta chains follows, all from one sample in a study of T cells after yellow fever vaccination. TCRdb itself ran the 5' RACE reads through MiXCR, one entry per CDR3 protein. The sample includes 610,000 or so distinct CDR3 sequences, approximately 13% of them seen just once. The sequences come from PBMCs, collected on the day of the yellow fever booster vaccination. The receptors originated from a man aged 30 to 39 who received the YFV17D yellow fever vaccine. Each CDR3 is given with its conserved first and last residue. The D gene is left open where the match is weak. A clone size is listed for some rows: how often the clone was seen (once, few, many), or a class if it is expanded.

d_call: NA
clone_size: few
j_call: TRBJ2-7
v_call: TRBV20-1
cdr3_aa: CSSRGGRDEQYF
cdr3_nt: TGCAGCTCGAGGGGGGGACGGGACGAGCAGTACTTC

d_call: TRBD2
clone_size: NA
j_call: TRBJ2-7
v_call: TRBV11-2
cdr3_aa: CASSLGLAGGKGYEQYF
cdr3_nt: TGTGCCAGCAGCCTGGGACTAGCGGGAGGAAAAGGGTACGAGCAGTACTTC

d_call: NA
clone_size: NA
j_call: TRBJ1-4
v_call: TRBV5-1
cdr3_aa: CASSFGTELGKLFF
cdr3_nt: TGCGCCAGCAGCTTCGGGACGGAGCTGGGAAAACTGTTTTTT

d_call: NA
clone_size: many
j_call: TRBJ2-5
v_call: TRBV5-1
cdr3_aa: CASSLGGLQETQYF
cdr3_nt: TGTGCTAGCAGCTTGGGGGGCCTCCAAGAGACCCAGTACTTC

d_call: NA
clone_size: NA
j_call: TRBJ1-1
v_call: TRBV5-1
cdr3_aa: CASSPSGSGFPEAFF
cdr3_nt: TGCGCCAGCAGCCCTTCGGGGTCGGGTTTTCCGGAAGCTTTCTTT

d_call: TRBD1
clone_size: few
j_call: TRBJ2-7
v_call: TRBV2
cdr3_aa: CASSEAPTGLYEQYF
cdr3_nt: TGTGCCAGCAGTGAAGCCCCGACAGGGCTCTACGAGCAGTACTTC

d_call: NA
clone_size: NA
j_call: TRBJ1-1
v_call: TRBV28
cdr3_aa: CASSLTGARIEAFF
cdr3_nt: TGTGCCAGCAGTCTTACGGGGGCGCGGATTGAAGCTTTCTTT

d_call: NA
clone_size: NA
j_call: TRBJ2-2
v_call: TRBV27
cdr3_aa: CASSLLREWGTGELFF
cdr3_nt: TGTGCCAGCAGTTTATTGAGGGAGTGGGGCACCGGGGAGCTGTTTTTT

d_call: TRBD2
clone_size: NA
j_call: TRBJ2-2
v_call: TRBV7-2
cdr3_aa: CAGNGGLAGTGELFF
cdr3_nt: TGTGCAGGGAACGGGGGACTAGCGGGCACCGGGGAGCTGTTTTTT

d_call: NA
clone_size: few
j_call: TRBJ2-3
v_call: TRBV19
cdr3_aa: CASSWGLEADTQYF
cdr3_nt: TGTGCCAGTAGTTGGGGGCTAGAAGCAGATACGCAGTATTTT

d_call: NA
clone_size: few
j_call: TRBJ2-3
v_call: TRBV11-2
cdr3_aa: CASSPQSPTDTQYF
cdr3_nt: TGTGCCAGCAGCCCACAGTCACCCACAGATACGCAGTATTTT

d_call: NA
clone_size: many
j_call: TRBJ2-3
v_call: TRBV5-1
cdr3_aa: CASSSDSYSTDTQYF
cdr3_nt: TGCGCCAGCAGCTCAGACTCCTACAGCACAGATACGCAGTATTTT

d_call: TRBD1
clone_size: few
j_call: TRBJ1-5
v_call: TRBV18
cdr3_aa: CASSPLGTANQPQHF
cdr3_nt: TGTGCCAGCTCACCACTAGGGACAGCTAATCAGCCCCAGCATTTT

d_call: NA
clone_size: few
j_call: TRBJ2-3
v_call: TRBV19
cdr3_aa: CASSPEGNYVTDTQYF
cdr3_nt: TGTGCCAGTAGTCCAGAGGGGAATTATGTCACAGATACGCAGTATTTT

d_call: NA
clone_size: few
j_call: TRBJ1-2
v_call: TRBV7-9
cdr3_aa: CASTQGGLRGYTF
cdr3_nt: TGTGCCAGCACCCAAGGAGGGTTAAGGGGCTACACCTTC

d_call: TRBD1
clone_size: many
j_call: TRBJ2-4
v_call: TRBV5-5
cdr3_aa: CASSLGDRTGPAKNIQYF
cdr3_nt: TGTGCCAGCAGCTTGGGGGATCGGACAGGGCCAGCCAAAAACATTCAGTACTTC

d_call: TRBD2
clone_size: many
j_call: TRBJ2-7
v_call: TRBV28
cdr3_aa: CASTRVGLAGEEQYF
cdr3_nt: TGTGCCAGCACCCGAGTAGGGCTAGCGGGGGAGGAGCAGTACTTC

d_call: NA
clone_size: few
j_call: TRBJ2-4
v_call: TRBV3-1
cdr3_aa: CASSQGKGYGYF
cdr3_nt: TGTGCCAGCAGCCAAGGAAAGGGGTATGGGTACTTC

d_call: NA
clone_size: few
j_call: TRBJ2-5
v_call: TRBV12-3/TRBV12-4
cdr3_aa: CASSLQDSQETQYF
cdr3_nt: TGTGCCAGCAGTCTACAGGATTCCCAAGAGACCCAGTACTTC

d_call: TRBD1
clone_size: NA
j_call: TRBJ1-6
v_call: TRBV7-9
cdr3_aa: CASSPIRGRVSPLHF
cdr3_nt: TGTGCCAGCAGCCCCATCAGGGGGCGGGTATCACCCCTCCACTTT

d_call: TRBD1
clone_size: NA
j_call: TRBJ2-3
v_call: TRBV5-1
cdr3_aa: CASTLGQGQGDTQYF
cdr3_nt: TGCGCCAGCACCCTGGGACAGGGGCAGGGAGATACGCAGTATTTT

d_call: NA
clone_size: many
j_call: TRBJ2-1
v_call: TRBV5-1
cdr3_aa: CASSPGHYNEQFF
cdr3_nt: TGCGCCAGCAGCCCGGGGCACTACAATGAGCAGTTCTTC

d_call: TRBD1
clone_size: NA
j_call: TRBJ1-5
v_call: TRBV5-8
cdr3_aa: CTSSLVQGIYSNQPQHF
cdr3_nt: TGTACCAGCAGCTTGGTACAGGGGATCTATAGCAATCAGCCCCAGCATTTT

d_call: TRBD2
clone_size: NA
j_call: TRBJ2-7
v_call: TRBV7-2
cdr3_aa: CASSQLAAVYEQYF
cdr3_nt: TGTGCCAGCAGCCAGCTAGCGGCCGTCTACGAGCAGTACTTC

d_call: NA
clone_size: many
j_call: TRBJ2-2
v_call: TRBV5-1
cdr3_aa: CASSLKGGGTGELFF
cdr3_nt: TGCGCCAGCAGCTTGAAAGGTGGGGGAACCGGGGAGCTGTTTTTT

d_call: NA
clone_size: many
j_call: TRBJ2-7
v_call: TRBV5-1
cdr3_aa: CASSLAPQGREGYEQYF
cdr3_nt: TGCGCCAGCAGCTTGGCACCACAGGGACGAGAGGGGTACGAGCAGTACTTC

d_call: NA
clone_size: few
j_call: TRBJ2-3
v_call: TRBV4-3
cdr3_aa: CASSQWAGLSTDTQYF
cdr3_nt: TGCGCCAGCAGCCAATGGGCGGGGCTAAGCACAGATACGCAGTATTTT

d_call: NA
clone_size: few
j_call: TRBJ2-7
v_call: TRBV18
cdr3_aa: CASSPRGGSYEQYF
cdr3_nt: TGTGCCAGCTCACCCCGTGGAGGTTCCTACGAGCAGTACTTC

d_call: TRBD2
clone_size: once
j_call: TRBJ2-5
v_call: TRBV6-2/TRBV6-3
cdr3_aa: CTTQGPGLAVGTQYF
cdr3_nt: TGTACCACCCAAGGCCCGGGACTAGCCGTGGGGACCCAGTACTTC

d_call: TRBD1
clone_size: NA
j_call: TRBJ2-5
v_call: TRBV5-4
cdr3_aa: CASSLGGQGETQYF
cdr3_nt: TGTGCCAGCAGCTTGGGAGGACAGGGGGAGACCCAGTACTTC

d_call: TRBD2
clone_size: NA
j_call: TRBJ2-4
v_call: TRBV10-3
cdr3_aa: CAISESIAGGNIQYF
cdr3_nt: TGTGCCATCAGTGAGTCGATAGCGGGGGGCAACATTCAGTACTTC

d_call: TRBD2
clone_size: few
j_call: TRBJ2-3
v_call: TRBV5-1
cdr3_aa: CASSSRLVAGVADTQYF
cdr3_nt: TGCGCCAGCAGCTCTCGACTTGTAGCGGGAGTCGCAGATACGCAGTATTTT

d_call: NA
clone_size: few
j_call: TRBJ2-1
v_call: TRBV6-5
cdr3_aa: CASSYSSSPREQFF
cdr3_nt: TGTGCCAGCAGTTACTCGTCCTCCCCGAGAGAGCAGTTCTTC